Sample share makes the clone carrying this T cell receptor beta chain medium-sized (0.01 to 0.1%). Its matching antigen is unknown. Produced via immunoSEQ multiplex PCR; TCRdb's table is partial and in-frame only. The sample has some 14,000 clones, around 80% seen once; the top ten hold 36%. The V gene lost 0 bases and the J gene lost 0 bases, with 6 bases spanning the gap. CDR3 length: 14 residues. Germline V gene data show CDR1 as SGDLS and CDR2 as YYNGEE. This sample was included in a study of OX40 agonist ivuxolimab in advanced cancers. The study's findings and limits: Expanded clones were, on average, more numerous among CD8+ T cells than CD4+.

The material sequenced was CD4+ or CD8+ T cells sorted from blood, taken in a trial of the OX40 agonist ivuxolimab. The gene calls are TRBV9 and TRBJ1-2; D gene ambiguous. The sequence was collected from an adult with an advanced solid tumor such as melanoma, head and neck, liver or kidney cancer. The CDR3 reads CASSVGSANYGYTF. CDR3 DNA: TGTGCCAGCAGCGTAGGAAGCGCTAACTATGGCTACACCTTC.